The 18 T cell receptor beta chains below come from one sample, sequenced in a study of cytomegalovirus exposure and HLA in healthy donors. The PCR employed 60 Vbeta primers together with 13 Jbeta primers. Measured with immunoSEQ multiplex PCR; TCRdb has only the in-frame clones, and not every one. The sample includes more than 110,000 clones, around 77% seen only once; the top ten take 4.9%. The sequencing sample was made of PBMCs. The source of these receptors is a woman aged 45 to 65 in good health and CMV-seronegative.

This chain joins TRBV29-1 and TRBJ2-1; 7 positions agree with TRBD2. Germline CDR1 is SQVTM and CDR2 is ANQGSEA. With 7 bases clipped from V and 1 base from J, the junction kept 10 bases outside the gene matches. This CDR3 contains 15 residues. The CDR3 DNA is TGCAGCGCCATGGGGGGGACCCCGTCCTACAATGAGCAGTTCTTC. Residues: CSAMGGTPSYNEQFF.

This clone was recorded only once. The genes are TRBV30 and TRBJ1-2; D unresolved. CDR1 and CDR2 from the germline V gene are GTSNPN and SVGIG (reference sequence). V was trimmed by 2 bases and J by 3 bases, leaving 10 bases between them. The CDR3 has 13 residues. The DNA for the CDR3 is TGTGCCTGGAGTACCGCAGGCGACTATGGCTACACCTTC. Amino acid sequence: CAWSTAGDYGYTF.

The chain links TRBV6-1 to TRBJ2-7; 7 positions agree with TRBD2. V shed 8 bases and J 7 bases; nucleotides not matched to a gene: 11. CDR1 and CDR2 (germline): MNHNS, SASEGT. The CDR3 totals 13 residues. CDR3 DNA: TGTGCCAGCCGACTGGGGAGGGAGGGGGAGCAGTACTTC. It is translated as CASRLGREGEQYF.

The chain carries TRBV2 and TRBJ2-2; 11 bases map to TRBD1. Trimming removed 5 bases from V and 6 bases from J; junction bases left unmatched: 5. Per the germline V gene, CDR1 is SNHLY and CDR2 is FYNNEI. CDR3 length equals 15 residues. CDR3 protein: CASSSGTGGPGELFF. In DNA form, the CDR3 reads TGTGCCAGCAGTTCCGGGACAGGGGGTCCCGGGGAGCTGTTTTTT.

This sequence joins TRBV12-5 and TRBJ1-2; 7 bases agree with TRBD1. Losses at the gene ends were 7 bases for V and 6 bases for J; bases not matched to a gene: 14. The V gene's germline CDR1 is LGHNT and CDR2 FRNRAP. This CDR3 spans 15 amino acids. DNA of the CDR3: TGTGCTAGTGCACCCGGGACAGCCATCTTCGATGGCTACACCTTC. This sequence encodes CASAPGTAIFDGYTF.

The V and J genes are TRBV6-4 and TRBJ2-6; possible D gene TRBD1, 6 bases. V was pared by 3 bases and J by 1 base, with 10 bases between. From germline, CDR1 is MRHNA and CDR2 SNTAGT. This CDR3 comprises 16 residues. The CDR3 DNA sequence: TGTGCCAGCAGTGAAGGGGGTTTTTCTGGGGCCAACGTCCTGACTTTC. It translates to CASSEGGFSGANVLTF.

The J gene is TRBJ1-3, the V gene TRBV29-1; D not resolved. This CDR3 has 12 amino acids. Trimming stripped 5 bases from V and 1 base from J, with 6 bases between. The germline CDR1 and CDR2 sequences are SQVTM and ANQGSEA. DNA for the CDR3: TGCAGCGTTTTACAATCTGGAAACACCATATATTTT. Its protein product is CSVLQSGNTIYF. The complete variable domain, with remaining parts taken from reference TRBV29-1 and TRBJ1-3, reads SAVISQKPSRDICQRGTSLTIQCQVDSQVTMMFWYRQQPGQSLTLIATANQGSEATYESGFVIDKFPISRPNLTFSTLTVSNMSPEDSSIYLCSVLQSGNTIYFGEGSWLTVV.

This sequence joins TRBV7-2 and TRBJ2-7; 16 bases are a match to TRBD2. With V trimmed by 3 bases and J by 6 bases, 11 bases remained unmatched. Germline V gene sequence: CDR1 SGHTA, CDR2 FQGNSA. CDR3 length: 18 residues. This chain's CDR3 is CASSFLGGTSGGAREQYF. The CDR3 DNA follows: TGTGCCAGCAGCTTCCTGGGCGGGACTAGCGGGGGGGCCCGCGAGCAGTACTTC.

The sample holds a few counts of this clone. The CDR3 DNA sequence: TGTGCCAGCAGGGGAGCGACGGAAATTCATGAAAAACTGTTTTTT. Translating gives CASRGATEIHEKLFF. This chain connects TRBV6-1 to TRBJ1-4, with D hard to call. The CDR3 is 15 amino acids. Germline CDR1 MNHNS, CDR2 SASEGT. Trimming removed 6 bases at V and 6 bases at J, with 17 bases between.

This sequence joins TRBV5-1 and TRBJ2-3, with D perhaps TRBD2 (5 bases). The V end was cut by 3 bases, the J end by 2 bases, with 13 bases between. Germline loops: CDR1 SGHRS, CDR2 YFSETQ. The CDR3 contains 15 residues. The DNA of the CDR3 is TGCGCCAGCAGCTCGGACGACGGACTCACAGATACGCAGTATTTT. The encoded protein is CASSSDDGLTDTQYF.

The rearrangement uses TRBV5-1 and TRBJ2-7, with 8 bases matching TRBD1. Unmatched junction bases numbered 9, after V lost 4 bases and J lost 3 bases. The length of the CDR3 is 15 residues. The V gene's germline CDR1 is SGHRS and CDR2 YFSETQ. The CDR3 nucleotides read TGCGCCAGCAGCCTAGGGACAGGTCTGTACTACGAGCAGTACTTC. It yields the protein CASSLGTGLYYEQYF. Drawing the rest from reference TRBV5-1 and TRBJ2-7, the complete variable domain is KAGVTQTPRYLIKTRGQQVTLSCSPISGHRSVSWYQQTPGQGLQFLFEYFSETQRNKGNFPGRFSGRQFSNSRSEMNVSTLELGDSALYLCASSLGTGLYYEQYFGPGTRLTVT.

The genes are TRBV7-9 and TRBJ2-3, with TRBD2 identical over 8 bases. There are 16 residues in the CDR3. CDR1 and CDR2 from the germline V gene are SEHNR and FQNEAQ (reference sequence). The J segment lost 2 bases and the V segment lost 1 base, leaving 5 bases of the junction unmatched. The DNA of the CDR3 is TGTGCCAGCAGCTTAGGATGGCGGGGGGCCACAGATACGCAGTATTTT. As protein: CASSLGWRGATDTQYF.

The chain has TRBV29-1 and TRBJ1-1; 7 bases line up with TRBD1. Trimming at V came to 3 bases and at J to 3 bases, leaving 4 bases not matched to a gene. This CDR3 has 13 amino acids. Germline lookup yields CDR1 SQVTM and CDR2 ANQGSEA. DNA for the CDR3: TGCAGCGTTGAGAGGGGGCGAGACACTGAAGCTTTCTTT. This codes for CSVERGRDTEAFF. Using reference TRBV29-1 and TRBJ1-1 for the parts outside the CDR3, the full variable domain is SAVISQKPSRDICQRGTSLTIQCQVDSQVTMMFWYRQQPGQSLTLIATANQGSEATYESGFVIDKFPISRPNLTFSTLTVSNMSPEDSSIYLCSVERGRDTEAFFGQGTRLTVV.

The CDR3 DNA reads TGTGCCAGTACCTGGGCACTCCCTAACACTGAAGCTTTCTTT. Translated: CASTWALPNTEAFF. The chain links TRBV19 to TRBJ1-1; D gene unclear. Per germline, CDR1 LNHDA and CDR2 SQIVND (reference sequence). The V gene lost 7 bases and the J gene lost 2 bases, with 14 bases spanning the gap. The CDR3 has 14 amino acids.

Concerning this clone itself: This specimen includes other DNA sequences encoding the same CDR3. The V call is TRBV6-5, the J call TRBJ1-6; 7 nucleotides match TRBD1. Per germline, CDR1 MNHEY and CDR2 SVGAGI. The V segment lost 5 bases and the J segment 6 bases; nucleotides outside the gene matches: 4. This CDR3 is 14 amino acids long. The CDR3 loop is CASSTGTANSPLHF. The CDR3 nucleotides read TGTGCCAGCAGTACCGGGACAGCTAATTCACCCCTCCACTTT.

V gene TRBV7-9 combines with J gene TRBJ1-2; no firm D call. The CDR3 contains 12 residues. The V gene lost 2 bases and the J gene lost 8 bases, with 9 bases spanning the gap. Germline V CDR1 and CDR2: SEHNR, FQNEAQ (reference sequence). CDR3 sequence reads: CASSLSGYGYTF. CDR3 coding DNA: TGTGCCAGCAGCTTATCAGGCTACGGCTACACCTTC.

The chain uses TRBV19 and TRBJ1-5, with D hard to call. V was cut by 2 bases and J by 4 bases, with 6 bases left in between. From germline, CDR1 is LNHDA and CDR2 SQIVND (reference sequence). The CDR3 covers 13 residues. CDR3 protein: CASSITENQPQHF. CDR3 nucleotide sequence: TGTGCCAGTAGTATAACGGAGAATCAGCCCCAGCATTTT.

This clone was detected only a few times. CDR3 nucleotide sequence: TGCACCAGCAGCCAAGCTCTAAGGGTCTTGCGGGGGGACCCCTTATCCTACAATGAGCAGTTCTTC. It translates to CTSSQALRVLRGDPLSYNEQFF. The chain is built from TRBV1 and TRBJ2-1; the table's TRBD2 call for D was not verified on the DNA. TRBV1 represents a pseudogene. The CDR3 sequence is 22 residues long.